These 14 T cell receptor beta chains share one sample of origin, sequenced in a study of graft-versus-host responses after intestinal transplantation. Their target antigens are unknown. The table came from immunoSEQ multiplex PCR; TCRdb's copy has only in-frame clones and leaves some out. Here the sample spans around 90,000 clones, roughly 91% being singletons. This sample comprised unstimulated CD8+ T cells sorted from spleen or lymph node cells, obtained before transplant. These receptor sequences come from a human donor who was the organ donor for an intestinal transplant.

V is TRBV28 and J is TRBJ2-1, with 9 bases lining up with TRBD1. The germline gives CDR1 MDHEN, CDR2 SYDVKM. This CDR3 is built from 15 residues. V gave up 7 bases and J gave up 9 bases; unmatched junction bases: 13. The CDR3 DNA is TGTGCCAGCATTCTCGGGGGACAGGGAAGAGGTGAGCAGTTCTTC. This codes for CASILGGQGRGEQFF.

V is TRBV4-3 and J is TRBJ2-1, with TRBD2 matching over 9 bases. J lost 0 bases, V lost 1 base, and 4 bases had no gene match. The germline CDR1 and CDR2 sequences are LGHNA and YSLEER. The CDR3 runs 17 residues. CDR3 nucleotides: TGCGCCAGCAGCCAAGGACTAGCGGACCCCTCCTACAATGAGCAGTTCTTC. This encodes CASSQGLADPSYNEQFF.

This clone has just one count. The chain recombines TRBV6-5 with TRBJ1-1, with D perhaps TRBD1 (5 bases). The V end lost 1 base, the J end lost 0 bases, and 9 bases lay between the germline ends. The CDR3 has 15 residues. Germline CDR1 MNHEY, CDR2 SVGAGI. CDR3 protein: CASSYWQDMNTEAFF. The CDR3 region has the DNA TGTGCCAGCAGTTACTGGCAGGACATGAACACTGAAGCTTTCTTT.

The chain joins TRBV4-1 to TRBJ2-7; TRBD1 agrees at 8 bases. With 4 bases clipped from V and 2 bases from J, the junction kept 7 bases outside the gene matches. The CDR3 is 15 residues long. Germline assignment: CDR1 MGHRA and CDR2 YSYEKL. The CDR3 DNA is TGCGCCAGCAGCCTGGGACAGGACCTAACCTACGAGCAGTACTTC. Its translation: CASSLGQDLTYEQYF.

The chain has TRBV7-2 and TRBJ2-2; TRBD2 matches at 11 bases. Germline CDR1 SGHTA, CDR2 FQGNSA. The CDR3 totals 17 residues. Losses at the gene ends were 2 bases for V and 6 bases for J; bases not matched to a gene: 8. CDR3 DNA sequence: TGTGCCAGCAGCTTACATAGCGGGAGGGCCTTGGCCGGGGAGCTGTTTTTT. This codes for CASSLHSGRALAGELFF. Filled out from reference TRBV7-2 and TRBJ2-2, the complete variable domain reads GAGVSQSPSNKVTEKGKDVELRCDPISGHTALYWYRQSLGQGLEFLIYFQGNSAPDKSGLPSDRFSAERTGGSVSTLTIQRTQQEDSAVYLCASSLHSGRALAGELFFGEGSRLTVL.

This chain joins TRBV19 and TRBJ2-7, with D maybe TRBD2 (6 bases). The CDR3 totals 11 residues. Germline loops: CDR1 LNHDA, CDR2 SQIVND (reference sequence). V gave up 8 bases and J gave up 3 bases, with 8 bases separating them. This chain's CDR3 is CASWGGYEQYF. As DNA, the CDR3 is TGTGCCAGTTGGGGAGGCTACGAGCAGTACTTC.

The chain carries TRBV6-5 and TRBJ2-3; 7 positions agree with TRBD2. Germline V gives CDR1 MNHEY, CDR2 SVGAGI. J lost 3 bases, V lost 2 bases, and 8 bases had no gene match. This CDR3 contains 16 residues. CDR3 in amino acids: CASSYTQSGDTDTQYF. The DNA for the CDR3 is TGTGCCAGCAGTTACACCCAAAGCGGGGATACAGATACGCAGTATTTT.

This sequence joins TRBV7-6 and TRBJ1-1; no definite D call. The length of the CDR3 is 14 residues. Germline CDR1 SGHVS, CDR2 FNYEAQ. Trimming cost V 7 bases and J 0 bases, with 12 bases left between them. In DNA form, the CDR3 reads TGTGCCAGCACCCACCTAGAGATGAACACTGAAGCTTTCTTT. Protein sequence: CASTHLEMNTEAFF. Based on the CDR3 plus reference TRBV7-6 and TRBJ1-1, the full variable domain is GAGVSQSPRYKVTKRGQDVALRCDPISGHVSLYWYRQALGQGPEFLTYFNYEAQQDKSGLPNDRFSAERPEGSISTLTIQRTEQRDSAMYRCASTHLEMNTEAFFGQGTRLTVV.

This clone was counted only a few times. V is TRBV6-5 and J is TRBJ1-2; 8 bases align to TRBD1. CDR3 size: 12 residues. Germline CDR1 and CDR2: MNHEY and SVGAGI. The V and J ends lost 7 bases and 9 bases, in that order; junction bases with no gene match: 7. CDR3 sequence reads: CASTRTGRSYTF. In DNA form, the CDR3 reads TGTGCCAGCACCCGGACAGGGAGAAGCTACACCTTC.

The chain couples TRBV4-1 to TRBJ2-1; 13 nucleotides agree with TRBD2. Trimming cost V 0 bases and J 6 bases; bases outside gene matches: 2. CDR1 MGHRA and CDR2 YSYEKL come from the germline V gene. The CDR3 loop spans 16 amino acids. This chain's CDR3 is CASSQDGLAGANEQFF. The DNA for the CDR3 is TGCGCCAGCAGCCAAGATGGACTAGCGGGGGCCAATGAGCAGTTCTTC.

V is TRBV2 and J is TRBJ1-6; D might be TRBD1 (5 bases). The CDR3 has 18 amino acids. Germline V gene lookup returns CDR1 SNHLY and CDR2 FYNNEI. Trimming cost V 1 base and J 0 bases, with 13 bases left between them. As DNA, the CDR3 is TGTGCCAGCAGTGAAGGGGGGGTCAGGAGCTCCTATAATTCACCCCTCCACTTT. Its protein is CASSEGGVRSSYNSPLHF.

This clone was observed a single time. This chain connects TRBV27 to TRBJ1-2; D may be TRBD1 (5 bases). This CDR3 comprises 15 residues. CDR1 is MNHEY, CDR2 SMNVEV, per germline (reference sequence). Trimming pared 5 bases from V and 3 bases from J, leaving 16 bases between. This chain's CDR3 is CASSLDRRAYYGYTF. CDR3 bases: TGTGCCAGCAGTCTCGACCGCAGGGCGTACTATGGCTACACCTTC.

CDR3 sequence: CASSLRTGGYEQYF. The CDR3 nucleotides are TGTGCCAGCAGCTTACGGACAGGGGGCTACGAGCAGTACTTC. The chain is built from TRBV5-5 and TRBJ2-7, with 10 bases identical to TRBD1. The CDR3 contains 14 residues. CDR1 and CDR2 from the germline V gene are SGHKS and YYEKEE (reference sequence). Trimming cost V 2 bases and J 3 bases; bases outside gene matches: 2.

J is TRBJ2-1 and V is TRBV4-1; D perhaps matches TRBD2 (5 bases). The CDR3 loop spans 16 amino acids. Germline values: CDR1 MGHRA, CDR2 YSYEKL. The V end was cut by 3 bases, the J end by 0 bases, with 12 bases between. CDR3 sequence: CASSHRALDSYNEQFF. CDR3 nucleotide sequence: TGCGCCAGCAGCCACCGGGCACTAGACTCCTACAATGAGCAGTTCTTC.